This entry lists 29 T cell receptor beta chains sequenced from one sample in a study of T cell clonality in common variable immunodeficiency. General study findings and limits: Common variable immunodeficiency TCR beta sequences reportedly had fewer deletions and N-nucleotide insertions.

These receptors have no identified antigens. Generated by immunoSEQ multiplex PCR, the TCRdb table keeps only in-frame clones and is missing some. In total the sample includes about 7,200 clones, none of them seen once. Specimen: peripheral blood mononuclear cells. All receptors derive from a human donor with common variable immunodeficiency.

This clone was counted a few times. The read ends 3 residues shy of where the CDR3 ends; the end is completed using the germline J gene. The rearrangement uses TRBV7-3 and TRBJ2-2; possibly TRBD2 for D (7 bases). CDR1 and CDR2 (germline): SGHTA, FQGTGA. This CDR3 contains 17 residues. The V gene lost 1 base and the J gene lost 6 bases, with 18 bases spanning the gap. This chain's CDR3 is CASSLIVAGAGAGELFF. The CDR3 DNA, read in part, is TGTGCCAGCAGCTTAATTGTTGCGGGGGCCGGGGCCGGGGAG. Full variable domain (rest looked up from reference TRBV7-3 and TRBJ2-2): GAGVSQTPSNKVTEKGKYVELRCDPISGHTALYWYRQSLGQGPEFLIYFQGTGAADDSGLPNDRFFAVRPEGSVSTLKIQRTERGDSAVYLCASSLIVAGAGAGELFFGEGSRLTVL.

This clone was counted between two and nine times. The read terminates 3 residues before the CDR3 end, so the remaining end is supplied by the germline J gene. The chain uses TRBV6-1 and TRBJ1-5, with D possibly being TRBD1 (5 bases). Germline CDR1 MNHNS, CDR2 SASEGT. The CDR3 runs to 15 residues. The V end was cut by 2 bases, the J end by 3 bases, with 11 bases between. CDR3 DNA, as far as it was read: TGTGCCAGCAGTGAAATCGGGGGTGACAATCAGCCC. This gives the protein CASSEIGGDNQP. The full CDR3 reads CASSEIGGDNQPQHF.

Relative to its sample, this clone is medium-sized. CDR3 DNA, as far as it was read: TGTGCCAGCAGTTTAATAGCCGGTGGGGCCAACGTC. Translated, it gives CASSLIAGGANV. The whole CDR3 reads CASSLIAGGANVLTF. The chain has TRBV6-2 or TRBV6-3 and TRBJ2-6; unclear D gene. The read finishes 3 residues shy of the CDR3 end, and the germline J gene is used to complete it. The CDR3 totals 15 residues. V was trimmed by 4 bases and J by 3 bases, leaving 10 bases between them. Germline V lookup: CDR1 MNHEY, CDR2 SVGEGT.

This clone has only a few counts. The CDR3 end is not reached by the read, which stops 3 residues before it; the germline J gene fills it in. The chain has TRBV19 and TRBJ2-2; D is perhaps TRBD1 (5 bases). The CDR3 totals 15 residues. Trimming left V 6 bases short and J 4 bases short, with 15 bases between. CDR1 is LNHDA, CDR2 SQIVND, per germline (reference sequence). The part of the CDR3 DNA that was read is TGTGCCAGTAGGCTAGGGGTGTTCGGCACCGGGGAG. As protein: CASRLGVFGTGE. The entire CDR3 sequence reads CASRLGVFGTGELFF.

With respect to this clone: The read terminates 3 residues ahead of where the CDR3 ends, so the germline J gene completes it. This chain joins TRBV11-1 and TRBJ2-7; 7 bases are a match to TRBD2. V trimming: 6 bases; J trimming: 3 bases; junction bases outside the gene matches: 5. The germline V gene encodes CDR1 SGHAT and CDR2 FQDESV (reference sequence). The CDR3 spans 13 residues. The CDR3 here is CASRTSRNYEQYF. The sequenced part of the CDR3 DNA is TGTGCCAGCAGGACTAGCAGAAACTACGAG.

Of note for this clone: The CDR3 goes on 3 residues after the read ends, and that part is filled in from the germline J gene. This chain connects TRBV7-9 to TRBJ2-3; weak D call: TRBD2 (5 bases). CDR3 length: 14 amino acids. V lost 1 base to trimming and J lost 6 bases, with 11 bases between them. Germline-derived CDR1 and CDR2 are SEHNR and FQNEAQ (reference sequence). Here the CDR3 reads CASSLGGPMDTQYF. CDR3 DNA, as far as it was read: TGTGCCAGCAGCTTAGGCGGGCCGATGGATACG.

Only a few counts were recorded for this clone. The CDR3 bases that were read are TGTGCCAGTAGTGTGCCCCTTAACAGGGGAGGGAACAATGAG. Amino acid sequence: CASSVPLNRGGNNE. The whole CDR3 reads CASSVPLNRGGNNEQFF. This chain links TRBV19 with TRBJ2-1, with D perhaps being TRBD1 or TRBD2 (7 bases each). The read comes to an end 3 residues before the CDR3 does, leaving the germline J gene to fill in the end. This CDR3 contains 17 residues. Germline values: CDR1 LNHDA, CDR2 SQIVND (reference sequence). V was shortened by 5 bases and J by 5 bases, with 22 bases between the two germline ends.

This clone was observed a handful of times. The CDR3 end is not reached by the read, which stops 3 residues before it; the germline J gene fills it in. The genes are TRBV7-9 and TRBJ1-2, with D possibly TRBD1 on 5 matching bases. From germline, CDR1 is SEHNR and CDR2 FQNEAQ (reference sequence). The V and J ends lost 5 bases and 6 bases respectively, with 16 bases between them. The length of the CDR3 is 14 residues. The CDR3 bases that were read are TGTGCCAGCAGCCCTTCGGGGGTTCAGGATGGC. Protein sequence: CASSPSGVQDG. The whole CDR3 region reads CASSPSGVQDGYTF.

About this clone: The CDR3 extends 3 residues past the end of the read, so its final part is completed from the germline J gene. The gene calls are TRBV19 and TRBJ2-1, with TRBD2 matching 7 bases. This CDR3 is 15 amino acids long. Germline V gene data show CDR1 as LNHDA and CDR2 as SQIVND (reference sequence). Germline trimming cut 5 bases from V and 4 bases from J; bases unmatched to any gene: 8. CDR3 DNA (partial): TGTGCCAGTAGTGCCTCTAGCGGCCTATACAATGAG. Translation gives CASSASSGLYNE. The whole CDR3 region reads CASSASSGLYNEQFF.

In this sample, this clone turned up a few times. Read sequence stops 3 residues before the CDR3 end, and the germline J gene provides the missing end. The chain carries TRBV19 and TRBJ2-5; 7 nucleotides match TRBD1. Per the germline V gene, CDR1 is LNHDA and CDR2 is SQIVND (reference sequence). Unmatched junction bases numbered 8, after V lost 2 bases and J lost 2 bases. The CDR3 has 16 residues. The DNA read from the CDR3 is TGTGCCAGTAGTATACAAACAGGGGCAGGTCAAGAGACC. Translated: CASSIQTGAGQET. The whole CDR3 region reads CASSIQTGAGQETQYF.

This clone was counted only a few times. The CDR3 end falls 3 residues outside the read, so it is completed with the germline J gene. The chain carries TRBV19 and TRBJ2-1, with 7 bases that match TRBD1. The CDR3 is made up of 15 amino acids. Losses at the gene ends were 6 bases for V and 6 bases for J; bases not matched to a gene: 11. The V gene's germline CDR1 is LNHDA and CDR2 SQIVND (reference sequence). The CDR3: CASRMRQGLGNEQFF. Partial CDR3 DNA: TGTGCCAGTAGGATGAGACAGGGCCTGGGCAATGAG.

This clone was seen a handful of times. Read coverage stops 3 residues before the CDR3 terminus; the germline J gene supplies the remainder. V and J are TRBV2 and TRBJ2-7; a weak D match, TRBD2 (6 bases). The CDR3 length is 13 residues. Looked up from germline, CDR1 is SNHLY and CDR2 is FYNNEI. Between the trimmed V and J ends, which lost 10 bases and 0 bases, there was a span of 13 bases. The CDR3 region is CATTAGSSYEQYF. CDR3 DNA, as far as it was read: TGTGCCACGACGGCGGGGAGCTCCTACGAG.

This clone was seen only a few times. CDR3 DNA, as far as it was read: TGTGCCAGCAGCTCTAGCGGGACTGACTACAATGAG. It yields the protein CASSSSGTDYNE. In full, the CDR3 is CASSSSGTDYNEQFF. The chain recombines TRBV7-3 with TRBJ2-1, with 9 bases that match TRBD2. The CDR3 end is not reached by the read, which stops 3 residues before it; the germline J gene fills it in. CDR1 is SGHTA, CDR2 FQGTGA, per germline. The CDR3 is 15 residues long. V was clipped by 4 bases and J by 3 bases; unmatched bases: 4.

A few counts support this clone. Read coverage stops 3 residues before the CDR3 terminus; the germline J gene supplies the remainder. The genes are TRBV30 and TRBJ2-7, with D perhaps matching TRBD1 (5 bases). The CDR3 is made up of 11 amino acids. Between the trimmed V and J ends, which lost 7 bases and 2 bases, there was a span of 9 bases. Germline V gene sequence: CDR1 GTSNPN, CDR2 SVGIG (reference sequence). The CDR3 region is CALQDPYEQYF. The covered CDR3 bases are TGTGCCTTACAGGATCCCTACGAG.

Remarks on this clone: The CDR3 end lies 3 residues beyond the end of the read and is filled in from the germline J gene. The chain combines TRBV29-1 with TRBJ2-1, with a tentative D call TRBD1 (5 bases). This CDR3 has 14 residues. Per germline, CDR1 SQVTM and CDR2 ANQGSEA. Between the trimmed V and J ends, which lost 2 bases and 7 bases, there was a span of 15 bases. CDR3 DNA, as far as it was read: TGCAGCGTTGAATTGGGCAGGGTAAGGAATGAG. Translation gives CSVELGRVRNE. The CDR3 in its entirety is CSVELGRVRNEQFF.

A note on this clone: The read halts 3 residues ahead of the CDR3 end, with the missing end drawn from the germline J gene. V is TRBV18 and J is TRBJ1-2; D is possibly TRBD1 (5 bases). CDR3 length: 17 amino acids. Germline V gives CDR1 KGHSH, CDR2 LQKENI. Between the trimmed V and J ends, which lost 3 bases and 4 bases, there was a span of 21 bases. Incomplete CDR3 DNA: TGTGCCAGCTCACCCCTGGGAAGGGGAACGGAGCGCTATGGC. Translation gives CASSPLGRGTERYG. The whole CDR3 protein reads CASSPLGRGTERYGYTF.

In the case of this clone: The CDR3 goes on 3 residues after the read ends, and that part is filled in from the germline J gene. The V call is TRBV5-1, the J call TRBJ2-7; D is possibly TRBD2 (6 bases). Per germline, CDR1 SGHRS and CDR2 YFSETQ. The CDR3 extends over 14 amino acids. V lost 3 bases and J 4 bases, leaving 14 bases between the germline ends. The CDR3 bases that were read are TGCGCCAGCAGCTGGACGACGGGGGATTACGAG. As protein: CASSWTTGDYE. The whole CDR3 is CASSWTTGDYEQYF.

CDR3 DNA, as far as it was read: TGTGCCAGTAGCCTTTTTTCCGGGGAG. This gives the protein CASSLFSGE. The whole CDR3 reads CASSLFSGELFF. This chain links TRBV19 with TRBJ2-2; D is undetermined. The read comes to an end 3 residues before the CDR3 does, leaving the germline J gene to fill in the end. This CDR3 contains 12 residues. V gave up 6 bases and J gave up 6 bases, with 8 bases separating them. The germline V gene encodes CDR1 LNHDA and CDR2 SQIVND (reference sequence).

As concerns this clone: The CDR3 extends 3 residues past the end of the read, so its final part is completed from the germline J gene. V is TRBV7-6 and J is TRBJ2-3; D remains unclear. CDR1 and CDR2 from the germline V gene are SGHVS and FNYEAQ. This CDR3 is 14 amino acids long. Trimming left V 4 bases short and J 8 bases short, with 16 bases between. CDR3 amino acids: CASSSSRSLGTQYF. Incomplete CDR3 DNA: TGTGCCAGCAGCTCTTCGAGGAGCCTAGGTACG.

Details on this clone: Read sequence stops 3 residues before the CDR3 end, and the germline J gene provides the missing end. This chain links TRBV7-2 with TRBJ2-3; D gene uncertain. CDR1 and CDR2 from the germline V gene are SGHTA and FQGNSA. Trimming removed 3 bases at V and 5 bases at J, with 6 bases between. This CDR3 contains 12 residues. This chain's CDR3 is CASSFFGDTQYF. The sequenced part of the CDR3 DNA is TGTGCCAGCAGCTTTTTCGGAGATACG.

A word on this clone: The read falls 3 residues short of the CDR3 end, and the missing part is taken from the germline J gene. The chain is built from TRBV18 and TRBJ2-3; possible D gene TRBD2, 5 bases. This CDR3 has 17 residues. Germline values: CDR1 KGHSH, CDR2 LQKENI. Trimming stripped 3 bases from V and 6 bases from J, with 22 bases between. The chain's CDR3 is CASSPSVEVDPRDTQYF. The CDR3 DNA, read in part, is TGTGCCAGCTCACCTTCCGTGGAGGTCGACCCCAGGGATACG.

Relative to its sample, this clone is medium-sized. The read terminates 3 residues ahead of where the CDR3 ends, so the germline J gene completes it. The chain employs TRBV20-1 and TRBJ2-1; 9 bases align to TRBD2. Losses at the gene ends were 2 bases for V and 6 bases for J; bases not matched to a gene: 8. The CDR3 has 15 amino acids. Germline V gene sequence: CDR1 DFQATT, CDR2 SNEGSKA (reference sequence). The CDR3 sequence: CSARIAGVDSNEQFF. CDR3 DNA (partial): TGCAGTGCTAGAATAGCGGGAGTGGACTCCAATGAG.

This clone showed up just a few times. The CDR3 is cut off 3 residues early in the read; its end comes from the germline J gene. The chain has TRBV19 and TRBJ2-5; tentatively, D is TRBD1 (5 bases). Germline lookup yields CDR1 LNHDA and CDR2 SQIVND (reference sequence). V shed 8 bases and J shed 1 base, with 8 bases lying between them. CDR3 length: 12 residues. CDR3 DNA, as far as it was read: TGTGCCAGTCACGACAGCCAAGAGACC. Residues: CASHDSQET. In full, the CDR3 is CASHDSQETQYF.

Concerning this clone itself: The sequenced fragment ends 3 residues before the CDR3 boundary, so the rest is inferred from the germline J gene. The genes are TRBV18 and TRBJ2-1; D is perhaps TRBD2 (6 bases). The CDR3 contains 15 residues. Germline V CDR1 and CDR2: KGHSH, LQKENI. V lost 7 bases and J 6 bases, leaving 19 bases between the germline ends. The CDR3 loop reads CASFVYRDSANEQFF. CDR3 bases read: TGTGCCAGCTTCGTATACCGGGACTCCGCCAATGAG.

This clone was counted a few times. The read comes to an end 3 residues before the CDR3 does, leaving the germline J gene to fill in the end. The chain has TRBV20-1 and TRBJ2-1; 8 bases align to TRBD1. The CDR3 loop spans 13 amino acids. Trimming at V came to 5 bases and at J to 2 bases, leaving 2 bases not matched to a gene. The V gene's germline CDR1 is DFQATT and CDR2 SNEGSKA (reference sequence). CDR3 sequence reads: CSADRGAYNEQFF. Incomplete CDR3 DNA: TGCAGTGCTGACAGGGGAGCCTACAATGAG.

Relative to its sample, this clone is medium-sized. The read halts 3 residues ahead of the CDR3 end, with the missing end drawn from the germline J gene. The chain combines TRBV10-3 with TRBJ1-2, with 7 nucleotides matching TRBD1. This CDR3 has 17 residues. The germline gives CDR1 ENHRY, CDR2 SYGVKD. V lost 0 bases to trimming and J lost 2 bases; unmatched junction nucleotides: 9. This CDR3 is CAISESYQTGSNYGYTF. CDR3 DNA (partial): TGTGCCATCAGTGAGTCCTATCAGACAGGGAGCAACTATGGC.

A word on this clone: The read comes to an end 3 residues before the CDR3 does, leaving the germline J gene to fill in the end. This sequence joins TRBV18 and TRBJ2-1; 12 nucleotides agree with TRBD2. The CDR3 has 16 residues. Per germline, CDR1 KGHSH and CDR2 LQKENI. J gave up 8 bases and V 4 bases, and 9 bases lay outside the gene matches. Here the CDR3 reads CASSRTSGGFRDEQFF. The part of the CDR3 DNA that was read is TGTGCCAGCTCACGAACTAGCGGGGGGTTTAGGGATGAG. The full variable domain, its missing parts supplied by reference TRBV18 and TRBJ2-1, is NAGVMQNPRHLVRRRGQEARLRCSPMKGHSHVYWYRQLPEEGLKFMVYLQKENIIDESGMPKERFSAEFPKEGPSILRIQQVVRGDSAAYFCASSRTSGGFRDEQFFGPGTRLTVL.

This clone has just a few counts. The DNA ends 3 residues before the CDR3 does, and the rest of the CDR3 is filled in from the germline J gene. The chain uses TRBV18 and TRBJ1-2; no clear D gene. V was pared by 5 bases and J by 2 bases, with 9 bases between. Looked up from germline, CDR1 is KGHSH and CDR2 is LQKENI. The CDR3 loop spans 13 amino acids. CDR3 DNA, as far as it was read: TGTGCCAGCTCAATAGACAAGAACTATGGC. It translates to CASSIDKNYG. The whole CDR3 sequence is CASSIDKNYGYTF.

As to this clone: The read terminates 3 residues before the CDR3 end, so the remaining end is supplied by the germline J gene. This rearrangement joins TRBV18 to TRBJ2-3; 8 bases are a match to TRBD1. In germline, CDR1 is KGHSH, CDR2 LQKENI. Losses at the gene ends were 1 base for V and 5 bases for J; bases not matched to a gene: 5. There are 15 residues in the CDR3. The part of the CDR3 DNA that was read is TGTGCCAGCTCACCACAGAGACAGGGGCAAGATACG. This sequence encodes CASSPQRQGQDT. The entire CDR3 protein is CASSPQRQGQDTQYF.